This T cell receptor beta chain was documented in a study of sequential checkpoint blockade in melanoma. Libraries were prepared by immunoSEQ multiplex PCR; TCRdb keeps only in-frame clonotypes and omits some of them. The sample records roughly 20,000 clones, 80% to 90% being singletons. The CDR3 runs 12 residues. The ends were cut back, 5 bases at V and 4 bases at J, with 5 bases in the middle. In germline, CDR1 is SGHVS, CDR2 FQNEAQ. Treatment: randomized to nivolumab then ipilimumab (arm A) or the reverse (arm B). None of the patients previously received DNA-damaging chemotherapy. The sample here was CD8+ T cells sorted from blood (inferred from file names), taken from a patient given nivolumab and ipilimumab in sequence. The receptor's source is a human donor with melanoma. The rearrangement links TRBV7-8 to TRBJ2-2; D is perhaps TRBD1 (5 bases). The CDR3 coding sequence is TGTGCCAGCAGCAGGGGCACCGGGGAGCTGTTTTTT. Protein sequence: CASSRGTGELFF.